This paragraph covers one T cell receptor (beta chain) sequence. Its target is not known. Clones were sequenced by immunoSEQ multiplex PCR, and TCRdb holds only the in-frame ones, with some missing. Here the sample spans several thousand clones, 66% being singletons. Autologous stem cell transplantation was followed by relapse in every patient, and brentuximab vedotin exposure varied. The data are from a study of PD-1 blockade in classical Hodgkin lymphoma. Findings of the study overall: No one has yet defined what causes the repertoire differences, which may be disease activity or prior therapy.

V shed 5 bases, J shed 0 bases, and the junction held 19 bases outside the gene matches. Germline lookup yields CDR1 SGHNT and CDR2 YENEEA. The CDR3 covers 20 residues. The chain carries TRBV11-3 and TRBJ2-1, with 7 bases aligning to TRBD2. This clonotype originated in a human donor with classical Hodgkin lymphoma. The starting material was peripheral blood mononuclear cells (PBMCs), obtained before the second cycle of nivolumab. In DNA form, the CDR3 reads TGTGCCAGCAGCAAACCCGAGGGGACTAACCCCCTAAGCTCCTACAATGAGCAGTTCTTC. Amino acids: CASSKPEGTNPLSSYNEQFF.